These T cell receptor beta chains were read from a single sample in a study of regulatory T cells in long-lasting Graves disease. TCRdb used MiXCR to reprocess the multiplex PCR reads, holding one entry per CDR3 protein. This sample has 560,000 or so distinct CDR3 sequences, with 15% to 20% found just once. These data were also filed under a second study, of T cells in Graves' hyperthyroidism and ophthalmopathy.

The material sequenced was peripheral blood mononuclear cells (PBMCs), taken at new diagnosis, from a patient treated with antithyroid drugs. These receptors all stem from a man between 18 and 35 years old with Graves disease. The CDR3 runs from the conserved cysteine through the conserved F or W.

>TRBV20-1|TRBJ2-5
CSARDPSLFGETQYF
>TRBV5-1|TRBJ2-7
CASSALTGGDYEQYF
>TRBV3-1|TRBJ1-1
CASSQEYSTTEAFF
>TRBV18|TRBJ1-1
CASSMGETEAFF
>TRBV29-1|TRBJ1-1
CSVVGQMNTEAFF
>TRBV12-3/TRBV12-4|TRBJ2-3
CASSPSSDTQYF
>TRBV3-1|TRBJ2-6
CASSLHRDRGPTGANVLTF
>TRBV28|TRBJ2-3
CASRLRLGGTDTQYF
>TRBV20-1|TRBJ1-5
CNARDRRGNQPQHF
>TRBV5-1|TRBJ2-5
CASSLAASGRETQYF
>TRBV30|TRBJ2-1
CAWSGVGLAGVGQFF
>TRBV7-2|TRBJ2-1
CASSLGRTSGTRQFF
>TRBV28|TRBJ2-7
CASSPGDSNGKQYF
>TRBV18|TRBJ2-1
CASSPFEGGNEQFF
>TRBV27|TRBJ1-2
CASSLSGRGDGYTF
>TRBV20-1|TRBJ1-5
CSASDNLSNQPQHF
>TRBV20-1|TRBJ1-3
CSARARFSGNTIYF
>TRBV13|TRBJ2-7
CATRLAGISEQYF
>TRBV20-1|TRBJ2-5
CSARRGGGETQYF
>TRBV20-1|TRBJ2-5
CSANPLQETQYF
>TRBV19|TRBJ2-7
CASSWGFLYEQYF
>TRBV20-1|TRBJ2-1
CSARRREGHYNEQFF
>TRBV20-1|TRBJ2-2
CSANRYSDAGFSRELFF
>TRBV3-1|TRBJ2-1
CASSQGTSNYNEQFF
>TRBV11-2|TRBJ1-4
CASSFQTDEKLFF
>TRBV6-1|TRBJ2-1
CASSKERTSGYNEQFF
>TRBV4-1|TRBJ2-2
CASSPRGGPGELFF
>TRBV5-6|TRBJ2-7
CASSSGGKTYEQYF
>TRBV12-3/TRBV12-4|TRBJ2-1
CASSLGLAGARGNEQFF
>TRBV12-3/TRBV12-4|TRBJ1-5
CASSPTGDQPQHF
>TRBV5-1|TRBJ1-2
CASSLEITNYGYTF
>TRBV29-1|TRBJ1-2
CSVEDLGDGYTF